This T cell receptor (beta chain) was sequenced in a study of blood T cell repertoires in COVID-19. Overall study: Italy, Spain and the United States were the sources of the convalescent and acute COVID-19 samples.

Sequencing used immunoSEQ multiplex PCR; TCRdb keeps in-frame clones, though not all of them. The sample has 490,000 or so clones, around 87% seen once. Participants had their cohort set by participant-reported clinical history. Trimming at V came to 6 bases and at J to 3 bases, leaving 3 bases not matched to a gene. This CDR3 spans 13 amino acids. The germline CDR1 and CDR2 sequences are SNHLY and FYNNEI. The receptor's source is a woman aged 40 to 50 who had recovered from COVID-19. The rearrangement links TRBV2 to TRBJ1-2; 8 nucleotides match TRBD1. Input material: PBMCs or T cells enriched from blood (not recorded which). The chain's CDR3 is CASREDRDYGYTF. The DNA of the CDR3 is TGTGCCAGCAGGGAGGACAGGGACTATGGCTACACCTTC.